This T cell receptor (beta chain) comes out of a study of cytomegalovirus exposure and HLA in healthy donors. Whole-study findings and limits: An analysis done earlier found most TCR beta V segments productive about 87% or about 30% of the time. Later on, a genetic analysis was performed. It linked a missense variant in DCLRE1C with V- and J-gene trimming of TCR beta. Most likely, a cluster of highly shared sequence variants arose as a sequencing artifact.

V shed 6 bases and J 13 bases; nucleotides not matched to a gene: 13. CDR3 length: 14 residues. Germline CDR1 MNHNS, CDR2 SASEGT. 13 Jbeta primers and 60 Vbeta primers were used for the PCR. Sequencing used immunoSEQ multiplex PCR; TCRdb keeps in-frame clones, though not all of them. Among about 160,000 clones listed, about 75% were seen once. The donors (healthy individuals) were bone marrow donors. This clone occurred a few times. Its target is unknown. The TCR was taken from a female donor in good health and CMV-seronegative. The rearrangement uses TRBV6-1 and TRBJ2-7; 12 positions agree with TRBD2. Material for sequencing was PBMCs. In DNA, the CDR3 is TGTGCCAGCAGAGAATGGGCTAGCGGGGGGGCCGGATACTTC. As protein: CASREWASGGAGYF.